The clone carrying this T cell receptor beta chain was counted once. This CDR3 comprises 14 residues. Germline CDR1 reads KGHSH; CDR2 reads LQKENI. The ends were cut back, 5 bases at V and 6 bases at J, with 16 bases in the middle. This sample stems from a study of blood T cell repertoires in COVID-19. Study-wide background: Collection of acute and convalescent COVID-19 samples took place in the United States, Italy and Spain. In each case, the material was cDNA or gDNA derived from T cells, B-cell-depleted T cells, or PBMCs.

Original processing methods: From reference gene primer amplification, estimates of nucleated cell counts were derived. Data came from immunoSEQ multiplex PCR; TCRdb stores just in-frame clones and leaves some out. The DNA was the basis for D and trimming; V, J and clone size are from that table. The sample contains 120,000 to 150,000 clones, roughly 86% of which appear only once. The receptor was isolated from a man over 45 with active or convalescent COVID-19. The specimen sequenced was peripheral blood. The rearrangement uses TRBV18 and TRBJ2-5; TRBD2 might be the D (5 bases). The CDR3 sequence is CASSTTSGEQTQYF. CDR3 nucleotide sequence: TGTGCCAGCTCAACCACGTCCGGGGAACAGACCCAGTACTTC.